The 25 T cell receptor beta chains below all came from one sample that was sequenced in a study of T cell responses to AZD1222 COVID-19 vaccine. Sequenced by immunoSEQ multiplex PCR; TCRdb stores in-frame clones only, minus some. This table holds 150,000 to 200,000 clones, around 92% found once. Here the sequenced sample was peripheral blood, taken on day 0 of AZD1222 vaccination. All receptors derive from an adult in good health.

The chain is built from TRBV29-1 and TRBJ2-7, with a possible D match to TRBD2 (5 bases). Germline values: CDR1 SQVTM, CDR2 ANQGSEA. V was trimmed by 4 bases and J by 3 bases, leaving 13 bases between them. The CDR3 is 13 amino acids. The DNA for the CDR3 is TGCAGCGTTGTAGAAGCGGAGATCTACGAGCAGTACTTC. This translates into CSVVEAEIYEQYF.

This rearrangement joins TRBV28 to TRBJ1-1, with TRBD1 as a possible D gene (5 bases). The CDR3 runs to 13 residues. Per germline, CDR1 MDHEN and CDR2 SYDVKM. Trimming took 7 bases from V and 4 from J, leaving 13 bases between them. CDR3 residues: CASTLGGITEAFF. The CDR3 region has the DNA TGTGCCAGCACCCTTGGGGGAATCACTGAAGCTTTCTTT.

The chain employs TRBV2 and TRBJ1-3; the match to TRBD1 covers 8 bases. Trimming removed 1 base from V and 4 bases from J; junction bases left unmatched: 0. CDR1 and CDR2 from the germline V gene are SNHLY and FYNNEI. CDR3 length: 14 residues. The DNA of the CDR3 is TGTGCCAGCAGTGAAGGACAGGGGGGAAACACCATATATTTT. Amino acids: CASSEGQGGNTIYF.

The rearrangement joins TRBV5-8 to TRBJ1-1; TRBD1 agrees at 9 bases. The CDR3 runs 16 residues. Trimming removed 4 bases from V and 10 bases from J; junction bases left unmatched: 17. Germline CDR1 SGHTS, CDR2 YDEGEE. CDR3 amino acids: CASSLRGITGGELAFF. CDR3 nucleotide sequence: TGTGCCAGCAGCCTTAGGGGGATTACAGGGGGCGAGTTAGCTTTCTTT. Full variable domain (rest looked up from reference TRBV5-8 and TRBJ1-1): EAGVTQSPTHLIKTRGQQATLRCSPISGHTSVYWYQQALGLGLQFLLWYDEGEERNRGNFPPRFSGRQFPNYSSELNVNALELEDSALYLCASSLRGITGGELAFFGQGTRLTVV.

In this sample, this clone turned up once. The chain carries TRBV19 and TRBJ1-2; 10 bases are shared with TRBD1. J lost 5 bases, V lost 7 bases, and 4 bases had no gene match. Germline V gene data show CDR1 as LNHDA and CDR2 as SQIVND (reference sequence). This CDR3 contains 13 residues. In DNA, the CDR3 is TGTGCCAGTACCTGGACAGGGGGGTATGGCTACACCTTC. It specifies CASTWTGGYGYTF.

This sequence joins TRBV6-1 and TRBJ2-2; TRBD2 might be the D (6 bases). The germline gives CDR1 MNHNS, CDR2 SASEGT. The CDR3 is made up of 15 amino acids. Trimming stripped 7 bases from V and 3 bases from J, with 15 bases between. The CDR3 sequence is CASKGTEGDTGELFF. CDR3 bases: TGTGCCAGCAAAGGGACGGAGGGAGACACCGGGGAGCTGTTTTTT.

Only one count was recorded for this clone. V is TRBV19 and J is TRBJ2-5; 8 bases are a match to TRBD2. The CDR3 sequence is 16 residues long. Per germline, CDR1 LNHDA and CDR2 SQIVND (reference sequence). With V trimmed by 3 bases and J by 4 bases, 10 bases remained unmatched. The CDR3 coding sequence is TGTGCCAGTAGTATCGCCCTGGGACTAGGTCGAGAGACCCAGTACTTC. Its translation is CASSIALGLGRETQYF.

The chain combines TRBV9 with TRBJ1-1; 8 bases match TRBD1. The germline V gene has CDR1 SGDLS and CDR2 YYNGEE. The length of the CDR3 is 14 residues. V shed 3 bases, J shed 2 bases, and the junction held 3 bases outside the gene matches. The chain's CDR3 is CASSAQGANTEAFF. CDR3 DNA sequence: TGTGCCAGCAGCGCCCAGGGGGCTAACACTGAAGCTTTCTTT.

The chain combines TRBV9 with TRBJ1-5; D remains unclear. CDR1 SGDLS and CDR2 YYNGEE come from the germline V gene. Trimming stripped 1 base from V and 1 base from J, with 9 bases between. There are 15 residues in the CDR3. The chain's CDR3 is CASSVTEGSNQPQHF. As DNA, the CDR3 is TGTGCCAGCAGCGTAACCGAAGGGAGCAATCAGCCCCAGCATTTT.

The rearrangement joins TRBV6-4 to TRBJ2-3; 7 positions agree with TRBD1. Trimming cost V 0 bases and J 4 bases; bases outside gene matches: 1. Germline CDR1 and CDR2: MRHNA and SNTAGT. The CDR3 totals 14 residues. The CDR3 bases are TGTGCCAGCAGTGACTCCCAGGGGGCAGATACGCAGTATTTT. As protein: CASSDSQGADTQYF.

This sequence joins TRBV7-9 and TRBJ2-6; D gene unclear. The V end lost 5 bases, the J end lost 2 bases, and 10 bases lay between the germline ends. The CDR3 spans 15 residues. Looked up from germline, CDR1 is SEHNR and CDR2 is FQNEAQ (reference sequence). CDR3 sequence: CASSPGEAGANVLTF. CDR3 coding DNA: TGTGCCAGCAGCCCAGGAGAGGCTGGGGCCAACGTCCTGACTTTC.

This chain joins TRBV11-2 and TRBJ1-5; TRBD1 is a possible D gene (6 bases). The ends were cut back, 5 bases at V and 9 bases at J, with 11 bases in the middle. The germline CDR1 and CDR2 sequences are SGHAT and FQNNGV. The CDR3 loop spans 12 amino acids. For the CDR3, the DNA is TGTGCCAGCAGCCCAGAGGGGGGGCCCCAGCATTTT. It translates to CASSPEGGPQHF.

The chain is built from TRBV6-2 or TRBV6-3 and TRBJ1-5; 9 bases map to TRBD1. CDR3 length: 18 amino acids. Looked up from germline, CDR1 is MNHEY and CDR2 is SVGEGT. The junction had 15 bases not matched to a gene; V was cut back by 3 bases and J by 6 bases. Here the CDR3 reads CASSYRQGERGHGQPQHF. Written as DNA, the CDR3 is TGTGCCAGCAGTTATAGACAGGGGGAAAGGGGGCATGGTCAGCCCCAGCATTTT.

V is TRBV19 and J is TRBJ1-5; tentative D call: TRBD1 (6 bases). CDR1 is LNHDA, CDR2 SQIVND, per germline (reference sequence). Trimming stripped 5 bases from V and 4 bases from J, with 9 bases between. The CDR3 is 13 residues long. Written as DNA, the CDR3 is TGTGCCAGTAGTTTGCAGGGGAATCAGCCCCAGCATTTT. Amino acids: CASSLQGNQPQHF. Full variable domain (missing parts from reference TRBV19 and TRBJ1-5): DGGITQSPKYLFRKEGQNVTLSCEQNLNHDAMYWYRQDPGQGLRLIYYSQIVNDFQKGDIAEGYSVSREKKESFPLTVTSAQKNPTAFYLCASSLQGNQPQHFGDGTRLSIL.

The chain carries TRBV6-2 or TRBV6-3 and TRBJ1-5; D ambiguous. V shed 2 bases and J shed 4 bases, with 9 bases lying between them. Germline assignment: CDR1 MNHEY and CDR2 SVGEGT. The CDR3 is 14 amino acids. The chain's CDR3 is CASSYGRMNQPQHF. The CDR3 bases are TGTGCCAGCAGTTACGGACGGATGAATCAGCCCCAGCATTTT.

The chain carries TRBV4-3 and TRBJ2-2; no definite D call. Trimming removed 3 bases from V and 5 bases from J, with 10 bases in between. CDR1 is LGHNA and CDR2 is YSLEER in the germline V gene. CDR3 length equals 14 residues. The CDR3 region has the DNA TGCGCCAGCAGCCACGTAGGCTATACCGGGGAGCTGTTTTTT. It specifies CASSHVGYTGELFF.

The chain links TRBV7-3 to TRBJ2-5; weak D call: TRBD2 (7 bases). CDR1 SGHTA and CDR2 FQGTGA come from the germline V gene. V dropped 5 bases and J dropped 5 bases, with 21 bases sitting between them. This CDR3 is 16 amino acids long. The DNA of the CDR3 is TGTGCCAGCAGCCTGGGGAGGGGCGGCCAGGGGGAGACCCAGTACTTC. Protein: CASSLGRGGQGETQYF. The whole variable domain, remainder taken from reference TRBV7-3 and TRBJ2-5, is GAGVSQTPSNKVTEKGKYVELRCDPISGHTALYWYRQSLGQGPEFLIYFQGTGAADDSGLPNDRFFAVRPEGSVSTLKIQRTERGDSAVYLCASSLGRGGQGETQYFGPGTRLLVL.

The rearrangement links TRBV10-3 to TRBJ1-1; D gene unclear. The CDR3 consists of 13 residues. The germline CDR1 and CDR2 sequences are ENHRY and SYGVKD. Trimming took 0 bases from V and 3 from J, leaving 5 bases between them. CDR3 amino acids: CAISESGYTEAFF. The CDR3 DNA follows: TGTGCCATCAGTGAGTCGGGGTACACTGAAGCTTTCTTT.

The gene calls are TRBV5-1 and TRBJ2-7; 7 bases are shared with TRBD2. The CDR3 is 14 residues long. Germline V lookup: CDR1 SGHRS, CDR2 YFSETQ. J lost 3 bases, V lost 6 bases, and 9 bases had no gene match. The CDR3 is CASMAGDGGYEQYF. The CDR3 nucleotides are TGCGCCAGCATGGCGGGAGACGGGGGCTACGAGCAGTACTTC.

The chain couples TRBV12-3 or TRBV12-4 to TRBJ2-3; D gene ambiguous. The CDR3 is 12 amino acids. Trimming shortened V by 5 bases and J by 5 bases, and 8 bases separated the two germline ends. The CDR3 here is CASSPYQDTQYF. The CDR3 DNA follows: TGTGCCAGCAGTCCCTACCAAGATACGCAGTATTTT.

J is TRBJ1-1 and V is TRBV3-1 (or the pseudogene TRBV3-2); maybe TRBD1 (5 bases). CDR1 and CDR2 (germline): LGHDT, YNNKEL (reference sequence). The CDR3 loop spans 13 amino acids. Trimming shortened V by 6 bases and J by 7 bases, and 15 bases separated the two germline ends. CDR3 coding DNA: TGTGCCAGCAGTCCGCATGCCAGGGTTGAAGCTTTCTTT. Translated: CASSPHARVEAFF.

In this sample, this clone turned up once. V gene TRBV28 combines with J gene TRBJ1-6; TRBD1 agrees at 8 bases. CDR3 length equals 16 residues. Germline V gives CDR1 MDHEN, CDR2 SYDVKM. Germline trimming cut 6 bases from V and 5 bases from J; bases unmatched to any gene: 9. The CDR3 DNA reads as TGTGCCAGCAGCCAGGTGGACAGGGCGGATAATTCACCCCTCCACTTT. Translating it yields CASSQVDRADNSPLHF. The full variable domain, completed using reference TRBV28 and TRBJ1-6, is DVKVTQSSRYLVKRTGEKVFLECVQDMDHENMFWYRQDPGLGLRLIYFSYDVKMKEKGDIPEGYSVSREKKERFSLILESASTNQTSMYLCASSQVDRADNSPLHFGNGTRLTVT.

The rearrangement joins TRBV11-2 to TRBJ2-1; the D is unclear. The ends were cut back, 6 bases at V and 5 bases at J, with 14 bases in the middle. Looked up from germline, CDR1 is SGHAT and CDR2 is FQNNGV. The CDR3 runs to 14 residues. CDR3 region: CASSRRVRDNEQFF. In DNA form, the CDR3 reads TGTGCCAGCAGTCGTCGGGTCCGTGACAATGAGCAGTTCTTC.

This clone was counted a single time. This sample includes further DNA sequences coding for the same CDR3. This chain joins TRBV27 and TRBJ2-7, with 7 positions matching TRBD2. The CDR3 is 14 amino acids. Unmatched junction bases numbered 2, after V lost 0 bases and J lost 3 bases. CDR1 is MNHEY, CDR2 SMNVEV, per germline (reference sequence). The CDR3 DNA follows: TGTGCCAGCAGTTTATCGGGGGGGGGCTACGAGCAGTACTTC. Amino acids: CASSLSGGGYEQYF.

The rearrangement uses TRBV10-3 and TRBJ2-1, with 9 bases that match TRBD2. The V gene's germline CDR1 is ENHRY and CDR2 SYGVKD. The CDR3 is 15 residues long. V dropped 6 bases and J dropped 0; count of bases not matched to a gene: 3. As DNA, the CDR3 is TGTGCCATCAGGGGTAGCGGGGGCTCCTACAATGAGCAGTTCTTC. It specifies CAIRGSGGSYNEQFF.